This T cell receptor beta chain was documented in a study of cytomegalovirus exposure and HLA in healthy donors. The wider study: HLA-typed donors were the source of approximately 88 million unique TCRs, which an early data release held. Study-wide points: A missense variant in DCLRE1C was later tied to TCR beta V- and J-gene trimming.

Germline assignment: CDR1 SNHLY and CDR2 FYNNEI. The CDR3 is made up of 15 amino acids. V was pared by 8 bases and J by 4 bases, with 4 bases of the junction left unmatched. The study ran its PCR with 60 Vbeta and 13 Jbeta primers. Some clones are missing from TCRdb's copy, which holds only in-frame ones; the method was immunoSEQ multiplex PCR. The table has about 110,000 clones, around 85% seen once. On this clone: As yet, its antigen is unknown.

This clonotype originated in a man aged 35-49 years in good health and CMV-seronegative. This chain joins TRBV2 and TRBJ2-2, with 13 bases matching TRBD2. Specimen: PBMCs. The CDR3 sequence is CASQLAGGRTGELFF. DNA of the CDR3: TGTGCCAGCCAACTAGCGGGGGGGCGCACCGGGGAGCTGTTTTTT.